Described below is a single T cell receptor beta chain sequence and its context. This clonotype was picked up many times. The antigen this receptor binds is unknown. Within one base of it there is no much larger clone, and no base qualities were kept. Ophthalmopathy patients had moderately to severely active disease, with a Clinical Activity Score of 3 or more, a NOSPECS grade of 4 or more, and a disease duration of less than 3 months. Patients with uncontrolled infections, other autoimmune diseases, pregnancy or lactation were excluded. Diagnoses were established on the basis of clinical symptoms, serum thyroxine and TRAb, thyroid ultrasound, and orbital computed tomography. PBMCs were isolated from 10 ml of fresh peripheral blood by Ficoll-Paque density gradient centrifugation. Total RNA was extracted with Trizol reagent, and quality was checked on an Agilent 2100 Bioanalyzer. TCR beta CDR3 regions were amplified from RNA transcripts. A first-round RT-PCR of the TCR CDR3 used the HTBI primer set with the Qiagen OneStep RT-PCR kit. Libraries were constructed in a second round of multiplex PCR, after which size selection and purification were performed. Libraries were sequenced paired-end with 100 bp reads on an Illumina HiSeq2000. The authors' pipeline ran thus. Raw data were processed with SOAPnuke, discarding reads with adapters, uncalled bases, mean Phred below 15, or no exact constant-primer or identifier match. High-quality paired reads were merged with COPE v1.2.5, and unique nucleotide sequences were defined as clonotypes. Clonotypes were aligned to IMGT TRBV, TRBD and TRBJ reference segments using MiTCR v1.1. Analysis was restricted to V-J combinations with a frequency above 0.0001, which covered roughly 99% of repertoires. The TCS score was defined as F50 (clonal expansion) divided by E x V (chaos), with BLOSUM62-based TCRdist calculated between CDR3 peptides within each V-J. Welch's t-statistics and random forest reduced fewer than 600 V-J features to roughly 13, which were used in a naive Bayes classifier (R e1071). The raw public data were reprocessed by TCRdb itself: fastp quality trimming at Q25, MiXCR clonotype calling, in-frame beta chains only. Identical CDR3 proteins give one entry, which carries the most common genes and DNA. TCRdb's processing, not the study's, gives the V and J calls here. The sample has under 250,000 distinct CDR3 sequences on record, approximately 25% of them singletons. The biggest ten clones account for 35% to 40% of the sample.

These data belong to a study of T cells in Graves' hyperthyroidism and ophthalmopathy (dated by TCRdb to between 2018 and 2021). Regarding the complete study: Peripheral blood was collected at initial diagnosis, before any treatment. To identify TCR V-J signatures that set the groups apart, the researchers used a discovery cohort of approximately 98 patients, made up of some 41 with Graves' ophthalmopathy and about 60 with stable Graves' hyperthyroidism. The 100 or so discovery patients were randomly divided into training and test sets at a 7:3 ratio. An independent validation cohort of around 19 hyperthyroidism patients and 17 patients who later progressed to ophthalmopathy tested prospective prediction of ophthalmopathy. The paper describes TCR Vbeta CDR3 sequencing of 130 to 150 peripheral blood samples, made up of 40 to 45 ophthalmopathy patients, approximately 76 hyperthyroidism patients and around 17 progressor patients. Following sampling, methimazole starting at 30 mg daily was given to hyperthyroidism patients, and high-dose intravenous methylprednisolone was given to ophthalmopathy patients. In addition, the study compared T-cell repertoires in thyroid tissue and in blood from about six Graves' hyperthyroidism patients.

Trimming removed 3 bases from V and 3 bases from J, leaving 9 bases between the germline ends. Inclusive of the bounding cysteine and phenylalanine, the CDR3 is 14 residues long. Solely the CDR3 DNA is kept, with 42 bases framed from the first base. The germline V gene specifies MNHNS as CDR1 and SASEGT as CDR2. General findings and caveats noted by the study authors: In validation, the model predicted progression to ophthalmopathy a median of roughly 6.1 months before onset, with approximately 70% sensitivity and roughly 79% specificity. Sample size was not statistically predetermined, and investigators were not blinded to group allocation. Blood samples also contained most of the expanded thyroid clonotypes (frequency above 0.001), which suggests that blood repertoires may reflect thyroid immune responses. Ophthalmopathy was separated from stable hyperthyroidism by a 13 V-J signature model, with over 85% sensitivity and about 81% specificity obtained in cross-validation and 80%/75% obtained in testing.

The sequenced sample consisted of blood. This chain joins TRBV6-1 to TRBJ1-5, with the D gene too uncertain to name. This sequence was found in a woman aged 35 to 49 with Graves' ophthalmopathy. The CDR3 region has the sequence CASSDRDVNQPQHF. The sequenced DNA: TGTGCCAGCAGTGATCGAGACGTCAATCAGCCCCAGCATTTT.